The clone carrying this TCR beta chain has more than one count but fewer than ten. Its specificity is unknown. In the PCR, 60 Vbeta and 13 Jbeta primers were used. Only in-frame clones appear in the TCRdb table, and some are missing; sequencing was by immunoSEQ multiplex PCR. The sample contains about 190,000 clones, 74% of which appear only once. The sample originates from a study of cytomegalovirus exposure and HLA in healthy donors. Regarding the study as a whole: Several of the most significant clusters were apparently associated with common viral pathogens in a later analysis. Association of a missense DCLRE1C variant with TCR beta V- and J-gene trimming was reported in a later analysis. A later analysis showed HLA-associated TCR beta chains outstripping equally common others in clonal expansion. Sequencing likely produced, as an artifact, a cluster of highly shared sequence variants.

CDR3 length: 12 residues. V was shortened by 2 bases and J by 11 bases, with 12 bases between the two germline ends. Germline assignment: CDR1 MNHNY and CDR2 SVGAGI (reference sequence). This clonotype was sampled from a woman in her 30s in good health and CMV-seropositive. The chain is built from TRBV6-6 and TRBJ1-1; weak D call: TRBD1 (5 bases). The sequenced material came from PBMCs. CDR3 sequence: CASSYPRDGAFF. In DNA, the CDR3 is TGTGCCAGCAGTTACCCGCGGGACGGGGCTTTCTTT.